This T cell receptor (beta chain) was captured in a study of CD8+CD57+ T cells in acquired aplastic anemia. Study overall: Average CD4+ read depth in healthy donors was around 9.9 million reads.

Genomic DNA, serving as template, underwent TCR beta VDJ and CDR3 profiling. MiXCR was run by TCRdb on the reads, yielding one entry per CDR3 protein. The profile covers some 190,000 distinct CDR3 sequences, with around 45% appearing a single time and approximately 2.9% taken by the ten largest. Regarding the study as a whole: CD8+ Simpson's diversity in patients was not significantly different from that in controls.

This clonotype was seen at least ten times. Its antigen remains unknown. This CDR3 is 15 amino acids long. Deletions cut 1 base from V and 6 bases from J, with 16 bases between. CDR1 and CDR2 from the germline V gene are SQVTM and ANQGSEA. The receptor was derived from a human donor in good health. The chain combines TRBV29-1 with TRBJ2-1; D may be TRBD2 (5 bases). The specimen sequenced was sorted CD4+, CD8+, or CD8+CD57+ T cells (not recorded which) from PBMCs. CDR3 sequence (DNA): TGCAGCGTTGAAGGGCGAGATCTAGCTCTCAATGAGCAGTTCTTC. Translating it yields CSVEGRDLALNEQFF.